Below, 30 T cell receptor beta chains from the same sample are listed, as sequenced in a study of blood T cell repertoires in COVID-19. Libraries were prepared by immunoSEQ multiplex PCR; TCRdb keeps only in-frame clonotypes and omits some of them. The repertoire holds 150,000 to 200,000 clones, with 65% to 80% as singletons. The specimen sequenced was peripheral blood. The receptor source for this set is a man aged 55-75 years with acute or convalescent COVID-19.

This clone was seen just once. The J gene is TRBJ2-2, the V gene TRBV6-2 or TRBV6-3; TRBD2 is a possible D gene (7 bases). Trimming removed 2 bases from V and 3 bases from J, with 19 bases in between. Germline V lookup: CDR1 MNHEY, CDR2 SVGEGT. The CDR3 length is 18 residues. The CDR3: CASSYRPLGGQYTGELFF. CDR3 bases: TGTGCCAGCAGTTACCGCCCCCTGGGGGGGCAGTACACCGGGGAGCTGTTTTTT.

In this sample, this clone turned up a few times. This rearrangement joins TRBV9 to TRBJ2-3, with 9 nucleotides matching TRBD2. There are 15 residues in the CDR3. Germline V gene sequence: CDR1 SGDLS, CDR2 YYNGEE. V was pared by 2 bases and J by 3 bases, with 4 bases of the junction left unmatched. CDR3 amino acids: CASSVSGGPTDTQYF. The CDR3 DNA follows: TGTGCCAGCAGCGTTAGCGGGGGACCTACAGATACGCAGTATTTT.

The chain has TRBV12-5 and TRBJ2-5; 8 nucleotides match TRBD1. The junction had 12 bases not matched to a gene; V was cut back by 7 bases and J by 5 bases. The CDR3 sequence is 15 residues long. CDR1 and CDR2 from the germline V gene are LGHNT and FRNRAP. DNA for the CDR3: TGTGCTAGTGCTCCAGGACAGGGTACTAAGGAGACCCAGTACTTC. The encoded protein is CASAPGQGTKETQYF.

V is TRBV3-1 (or the pseudogene TRBV3-2) and J is TRBJ1-3, with TRBD1 matching 7 bases. Germline V gene lookup returns CDR1 LGHDT and CDR2 YNNKEL (reference sequence). The V and J ends lost 2 bases and 7 bases, in that order; junction bases with no gene match: 5. This CDR3 comprises 14 residues. CDR3 sequence (DNA): TGTGCCAGCAGCCAATCGGGACAGCAGAACACCATATATTTT. This encodes CASSQSGQQNTIYF.

The chain is built from TRBV27 and TRBJ1-1; D remains unclear. CDR3 length equals 14 residues. Germline CDR1 and CDR2: MNHEY and SMNVEV (reference sequence). The ends were cut back, 1 base at V and 1 base at J, with 7 bases in the middle. CDR3 sequence reads: CASSLYRGNTEAFF. The CDR3 DNA reads TGTGCCAGCAGTTTATATCGGGGGAACACTGAAGCTTTCTTT.

The V gene is TRBV24-1, the J gene TRBJ1-2; unclear D gene. Trimming left V 3 bases short and J 4 bases short, with 17 bases between. This CDR3 has 16 amino acids. The germline V gene encodes CDR1 KGHDR and CDR2 SFDVKD. Written as DNA, the CDR3 is TGTGCCACCAGTGATCCGGGCCGGGGAAGCAGCTATGGCTACACCTTC. Amino acid sequence: CATSDPGRGSSYGYTF.

The genes are TRBV7-6 and TRBJ2-3, with D tentatively TRBD1 (6 bases). This CDR3 comprises 15 residues. CDR1 SGHVS and CDR2 FNYEAQ come from the germline V gene. Trimming stripped 5 bases from V and 3 bases from J, with 15 bases between. CDR3 in amino acids: CASSIGQRGTDTQYF. The CDR3 DNA follows: TGTGCCAGCAGCATCGGACAGAGAGGAACAGATACGCAGTATTTT.

This chain connects TRBV4-1 to TRBJ1-3; 9 nucleotides align to TRBD1. Per germline, CDR1 MGHRA and CDR2 YSYEKL. This CDR3 has 16 residues. Germline trimming cut 1 base from V and 3 bases from J; bases unmatched to any gene: 4. The chain's CDR3 is CASSQGGTGNGNTIYF. The DNA of the CDR3 is TGCGCCAGCAGCCAAGGCGGGACAGGGAATGGAAACACCATATATTTT.

There are a few counts of this clone. The chain combines TRBV6-5 with TRBJ1-6; tentative D call: TRBD1 (5 bases). This CDR3 has 13 amino acids. Deletions cut 2 bases from V and 10 bases from J, with 9 bases between. Germline V lookup: CDR1 MNHEY, CDR2 SVGAGI. This CDR3 reads CASSYTGGSPLHF. As DNA, the CDR3 is TGTGCCAGCAGTTACACTGGGGGGTCACCCCTCCACTTT.

The rearrangement links TRBV6-5 to TRBJ2-3; D remains ambiguous. The germline V and J ends were trimmed by 6 bases and 2 bases, with 15 bases remaining between them. There are 15 residues in the CDR3. Germline CDR1 and CDR2: MNHEY and SVGAGI. The DNA for the CDR3 is TGTGCCAGCAGCTTTAATACAGAAGTCACAGATACGCAGTATTTT. Translation: CASSFNTEVTDTQYF.

This clone was detected a few times. J is TRBJ1-2 and V is TRBV11-2, with D maybe TRBD1 (5 bases). Germline values: CDR1 SGHAT, CDR2 FQNNGV. V was pared by 5 bases and J by 7 bases, with 17 bases between. This CDR3 comprises 14 residues. The CDR3 DNA reads TGTGCCAGCAGCAACTGGGGACTCTTTGCTGGCTACACCTTC. Amino acids: CASSNWGLFAGYTF.

The V gene is TRBV18, the J gene TRBJ1-1; D may be TRBD1 (5 bases). This CDR3 comprises 13 residues. The germline V gene has CDR1 KGHSH and CDR2 LQKENI. V dropped 8 bases and J dropped 1 base, with 11 bases sitting between them. The CDR3 DNA sequence: TGTGCCAGCAGAAGACAGCAGAACACTGAAGCTTTCTTT. It codes for CASRRQQNTEAFF.

A single count supports this clone. The chain couples TRBV12-3 or TRBV12-4 to TRBJ1-6; TRBD1 is a possible D gene (5 bases). The length of the CDR3 is 12 residues. Trimming pared 3 bases from V and 9 bases from J, leaving 6 bases between. This CDR3 reads CASSFGGSPLHF. Written as DNA, the CDR3 is TGTGCCAGCAGTTTCGGGGGTTCACCCCTCCACTTT.

The chain combines TRBV14 with TRBJ1-4; no clear D gene. The CDR3 is made up of 13 amino acids. Between the trimmed V and J ends, which lost 4 bases and 3 bases, there was a span of 6 bases. Germline V gene data show CDR1 as SGHDN and CDR2 as FVKESK. In nucleotides, the CDR3 is TGTGCCAGCAGCCGGGCCGCTAATGAAAAACTGTTTTTT. It is translated as CASSRAANEKLFF.

This clone was seen a few times. This chain uses TRBV20-1 with TRBJ1-5; no clear D. CDR3 size: 13 residues. The V gene lost 3 bases and the J gene lost 5 bases, with 11 bases spanning the gap. Looked up from germline, CDR1 is DFQATT and CDR2 is SNEGSKA (reference sequence). The CDR3 DNA is TGCAGTGCTAGTACGAGGGCTCATCAGCCCCAGCATTTT. Amino acids: CSASTRAHQPQHF.

This clone has a handful of counts. J is TRBJ1-2 and V is TRBV3-1 (or the pseudogene TRBV3-2), with 9 bases that match TRBD1. V was clipped by 4 bases and J by 6 bases; unmatched bases: 15. Germline assignment: CDR1 LGHDT and CDR2 YNNKEL (reference sequence). The CDR3 has 17 residues. Here the CDR3 reads CASSRRSGTGRIHGYTF. CDR3 in DNA: TGTGCCAGCAGCCGTCGTTCTGGGACAGGGAGAATCCATGGCTACACCTTC.

This clone was detected a few times. The chain employs TRBV12-3 or TRBV12-4 and TRBJ2-5, with D possibly TRBD2 on 5 matching bases. V was shortened by 1 base and J by 14 bases, with 11 bases between the two germline ends. This CDR3 has 11 amino acids. Here the CDR3 DNA reads TGTGCCAGCAGTTTAGGACTGGAGGCATACTTC. This sequence encodes CASSLGLEAYF.

The V and J genes are TRBV6-5 and TRBJ2-7; TRBD1 matches 7 bases. Germline CDR1 MNHEY, CDR2 SVGAGI. This CDR3 is 14 amino acids long. Trimming took 0 bases from V and 5 from J; bases not matched to a gene: 4. CDR3 loop: CASSYSGGNNEQYF. CDR3 coding DNA: TGTGCCAGCAGTTACTCAGGGGGCAATAACGAGCAGTACTTC.

The table lists this clone with a count of one. The rearrangement uses TRBV5-4 and TRBJ2-7, with TRBD1 identical over 10 bases. The CDR3 is made up of 13 amino acids. The junction had 2 bases not matched to a gene; V was cut back by 4 bases and J by 4 bases. Germline V CDR1 and CDR2: SGHNT, YYREEE (reference sequence). Here the CDR3 reads CASSRDRGYEQYF. The DNA for the CDR3 is TGTGCCAGCAGCCGGGACAGGGGATACGAGCAGTACTTC.

The chain uses TRBV7-9 and TRBJ1-6; the D gene is possibly TRBD1 (5 bases). V was clipped by 0 bases and J by 6 bases, with 21 bases between them. The V gene's germline CDR1 is SEHNR and CDR2 FQNEAQ (reference sequence). This CDR3 region has 19 residues. The CDR3 DNA reads TGTGCCAGCAGCTTAGCGAGCGACAGTCGATCTTCCCGTAATTCACCCCTCCACTTT. It translates to CASSLASDSRSSRNSPLHF.

The CDR3 is CASSRSDIYSYEQYF. The CDR3 DNA sequence: TGCGCCAGCAGCCGGAGCGATATATACTCCTACGAGCAGTACTTC. This chain uses TRBV4-1 with TRBJ2-7; D unresolved. V was cut by 4 bases and J by 0 bases, with 13 bases left in between. Germline V gene sequence: CDR1 MGHRA, CDR2 YSYEKL. This CDR3 comprises 15 residues.

This clone has only a few counts. The chain combines TRBV14 with TRBJ1-1; possible D gene TRBD1, 6 bases. Germline lookup yields CDR1 SGHDN and CDR2 FVKESK. The CDR3 spans 13 residues. The V end was cut by 4 bases, the J end by 3 bases, with 9 bases between. CDR3 sequence: CASSRNRDTEAFF. CDR3 nucleotides: TGTGCCAGCAGCCGCAACAGGGACACTGAAGCTTTCTTT.

This clone has only one observation. The chain combines TRBV11-2 with TRBJ2-3; D remains ambiguous. The V end lost 1 base, the J end lost 2 bases, and 4 bases lay between the germline ends. Germline V gene data show CDR1 as SGHAT and CDR2 as FQNNGV. The CDR3 covers 13 residues. CDR3 residues: CASSLGPTDTQYF. CDR3 bases: TGTGCCAGCAGCTTAGGGCCCACAGATACGCAGTATTTT.

J is TRBJ2-3 and V is TRBV11-3; D is possibly TRBD1 (6 bases). CDR1 is SGHNT, CDR2 YENEEA, per germline. V lost 3 bases and J 8 bases, leaving 9 bases between the germline ends. The CDR3 contains 12 residues. For the CDR3, the DNA is TGTGCCAGCAGCTTTATAGGGGGTACGCAGTATTTT. Amino acids: CASSFIGGTQYF.

The CDR3 DNA reads as TGTGCCAGCAGTTTACGCAGCGGGGACAGGTCCTACGAGCAGTACTTC. This encodes CASSLRSGDRSYEQYF. J is TRBJ2-7 and V is TRBV27; maybe TRBD1 (8 bases). This CDR3 region has 16 residues. Trimming took off 2 bases at V and 1 base at J, with 15 bases between the two ends. Germline assignment: CDR1 MNHEY and CDR2 SMNVEV (reference sequence).

The gene calls are TRBV7-2 and TRBJ2-5; D unclear. V was cut by 3 bases and J by 0 bases, with 8 bases left in between. This CDR3 is built from 14 residues. CDR1 is SGHTA, CDR2 FQGNSA, per germline. The CDR3 loop is CASSFEAYQETQYF. The CDR3 nucleotides are TGTGCCAGCAGCTTCGAGGCGTACCAAGAGACCCAGTACTTC.

This chain joins TRBV30 and TRBJ1-6; perhaps TRBD1 as D (5 bases). With 3 bases removed from V and 12 bases from J, the gap between germline ends came to 12 bases. The CDR3 runs to 12 residues. Germline V gene data show CDR1 as GTSNPN and CDR2 as SVGIG (reference sequence). Here the CDR3 reads CAWRITGQPLHF. CDR3 DNA: TGTGCCTGGAGAATCACAGGTCAACCCCTCCACTTT. Full variable domain (rest looked up from reference TRBV30 and TRBJ1-6): SQTIHQWPATLVQPVGSPLSLECTVEGTSNPNLYWYRQAAGRGLQLLFYSVGIGQISSEVPQNLSASRPQDRQFILSSKKLLLSDSGFYLCAWRITGQPLHFGNGTRLTVT.

This chain connects TRBV10-2 to TRBJ1-1; 10 positions agree with TRBD1. V dropped 7 bases and J dropped 11; count of bases not matched to a gene: 13. In germline, CDR1 is WSHSY, CDR2 SAAADI. There are 14 residues in the CDR3. CDR3 amino acids: CASIPGTGVEVAFF. In nucleotides, the CDR3 is TGCGCCAGCATTCCCGGGACAGGGGTGGAAGTGGCTTTCTTT.

CDR3 loop: CASRFRGGTMNTEAFF. For the CDR3, the DNA is TGTGCCAGCAGATTCCGAGGGGGAACAATGAACACTGAAGCTTTCTTT. The chain employs TRBV27 and TRBJ1-1; perhaps TRBD1 as D (6 bases). The germline V gene has CDR1 MNHEY and CDR2 SMNVEV (reference sequence). The length of the CDR3 is 16 residues. Trimming removed 6 bases from V and 0 bases from J, with 17 bases in between.

V and J are TRBV10-1 and TRBJ1-1; the match to TRBD1 covers 12 bases. Germline CDR1 is WNHNN and CDR2 is SYGVQD (reference sequence). CDR3 length: 16 residues. The trim removed 6 bases at V and 5 bases at J, leaving 10 bases unmatched. DNA for the CDR3: TGCGCCAGCAGCCCCGGGACAGGGGGCTTAGGGACTGAAGCTTTCTTT. Residues: CASSPGTGGLGTEAFF.